This passage covers 16 T cell receptor beta chains from one sample sequenced in a study of T cell responses to AZD1222 COVID-19 vaccine. Measured with immunoSEQ multiplex PCR; TCRdb has only the in-frame clones, and not every one. The sample consists of 150,000 to 200,000 clones, approximately 86% of them appearing once. Source: peripheral blood, taken on day 0 of AZD1222 vaccination. The receptors stem from an adult in good health.

This chain joins TRBV3-1 (or the pseudogene TRBV3-2) and TRBJ1-6, with D perhaps TRBD1 (5 bases). CDR1 is LGHDT and CDR2 is YNNKEL in the germline V gene (reference sequence). V was shortened by 0 bases and J by 16 bases, with 10 bases between the two germline ends. The length of the CDR3 is 12 residues. In DNA form, the CDR3 reads TGTGCCAGCAGCCAAGAGGGGCGGTGGCTCCACTTT. Protein product: CASSQEGRWLHF.

The CDR3 DNA reads as TGTGCCAGTAGTAAGGGCGGGGTAACCTCCGAGCAGTACTTC. Translated: CASSKGGVTSEQYF. The rearrangement links TRBV19 to TRBJ2-7, with TRBD2 as a possible D gene (6 bases). Trimming took off 4 bases at V and 6 bases at J, with 16 bases between the two ends. CDR3 length equals 14 residues. Per germline, CDR1 LNHDA and CDR2 SQIVND (reference sequence).

This chain links TRBV6-2 or TRBV6-3 with TRBJ1-5; D call uncertain. Trimming removed 2 bases at V and 7 bases at J, with 15 bases between. Germline V gene data show CDR1 as MNHEY and CDR2 as SVGEGT. The CDR3 runs 15 residues. The CDR3 region has the DNA TGTGCCAGCAGTTACGAGGGTTGGGATCGGCAGCCCCAGCATTTT. Its protein is CASSYEGWDRQPQHF.

The rearrangement uses TRBV2 and TRBJ2-7; tentatively, D is TRBD1 or TRBD2 (5 bases each). The V gene lost 0 bases and the J gene lost 4 bases, with 16 bases spanning the gap. The CDR3 has 16 residues. Germline lookup yields CDR1 SNHLY and CDR2 FYNNEI. CDR3 in DNA: TGTGCCAGCAGTGAAGCGCTCCTTAGGGGAGTGTACGAGCAGTACTTC. Residues: CASSEALLRGVYEQYF.

This clone was recorded once. The V gene is TRBV5-1, the J gene TRBJ2-7, with 7 bases matching TRBD1. This CDR3 comprises 13 residues. Losses at the gene ends were 0 bases for V and 6 bases for J; bases not matched to a gene: 3. Germline V gene data show CDR1 as SGHRS and CDR2 as YFSETQ. CDR3 amino acids: CASSLGGGGEQYF. CDR3 nucleotide sequence: TGCGCCAGCAGCTTGGGAGGGGGCGGCGAGCAGTACTTC.

The chain links TRBV3-1 (or the pseudogene TRBV3-2) to TRBJ2-3; possible D gene TRBD1, 7 bases. Trimming cost V 5 bases and J 6 bases, with 15 bases left between them. CDR3 length: 14 amino acids. Germline CDR1 reads LGHDT; CDR2 reads YNNKEL (reference sequence). CDR3 protein: CASSNQQGRDTQYF. Here the CDR3 DNA reads TGTGCCAGCAGCAACCAACAGGGGAGGGATACGCAGTATTTT.

V and J are TRBV2 and TRBJ2-2; 10 bases are shared with TRBD1. Germline V CDR1 and CDR2: SNHLY, FYNNEI. J lost 0 bases, V lost 5 bases, and 9 bases had no gene match. The CDR3 covers 18 residues. The CDR3 coding sequence is TGTGCCAGCAGTTGGGGGACAGGGGACCTCGCGAACACCGGGGAGCTGTTTTTT. It specifies CASSWGTGDLANTGELFF.

Regarding this clone: This specimen includes other DNA sequences encoding the same CDR3. The J gene is TRBJ1-2, the V gene TRBV7-9; D gene ambiguous. Germline CDR1 reads SEHNR; CDR2 reads FQNEAQ (reference sequence). The CDR3 is 11 residues long. V lost 4 bases and J lost 8, with 8 bases in between. This CDR3 reads CASSSARGYTF. As DNA, the CDR3 is TGTGCCAGCAGCTCAGCCCGGGGCTACACCTTC.

V gene TRBV28 combines with J gene TRBJ2-7; 9 nucleotides match TRBD1. Germline lookup yields CDR1 MDHEN and CDR2 SYDVKM. The trim removed 5 bases at V and 0 bases at J, leaving 5 bases unmatched. This CDR3 has 15 amino acids. Here the CDR3 DNA reads TGTGCCAGCAGTCTCCCGGGACAGGGCTCCTACGAGCAGTACTTC. It encodes CASSLPGQGSYEQYF.

The chain recombines TRBV11-2 with TRBJ1-1, with TRBD1 matching over 8 bases. Per the germline V gene, CDR1 is SGHAT and CDR2 is FQNNGV. The CDR3 is made up of 17 amino acids. V gave up 3 bases and J gave up 3 bases; unmatched junction bases: 12. Written as DNA, the CDR3 is TGTGCCAGCAGCTTTGGGACAGGCCAACCACTTCACACTGAAGCTTTCTTT. Protein: CASSFGTGQPLHTEAFF.

CDR3 DNA: TGTGCCAGCAGCCACGATGAAAAACTGTTTTTT. It specifies CASSHDEKLFF. This chain links TRBV3-1 (or the pseudogene TRBV3-2) with TRBJ1-4; D is unclear. CDR1 and CDR2 from the germline V gene are LGHDT and YNNKEL (reference sequence). The CDR3 consists of 11 residues. V lost 3 bases and J lost 6, with 2 bases in between.

This sequence joins TRBV29-1 and TRBJ2-3, with 10 bases fitting TRBD2. Germline V lookup: CDR1 SQVTM, CDR2 ANQGSEA. The CDR3 contains 11 residues. The junction had 7 bases not matched to a gene; V was cut back by 4 bases and J by 15 bases. The CDR3 nucleotides read TGCAGCGTTGGAGCGGGAGGGTTAATATATTTT. Translated, it gives CSVGAGGLIYF.

The rearrangement links TRBV19 to TRBJ1-2, with D unresolved. Trimming removed 7 bases from V and 3 bases from J, with 18 bases in between. The length of the CDR3 is 15 residues. Germline CDR1 LNHDA, CDR2 SQIVND (reference sequence). DNA of the CDR3: TGTGCCAGTACCTCCCGAGGGTTGTCGGACTATGGCTACACCTTC. It is translated as CASTSRGLSDYGYTF.

This clone has more than one count but fewer than ten. The CDR3 here is CASGVGQGPGYTF. The CDR3 coding sequence is TGTGCTAGTGGCGTCGGACAGGGGCCCGGCTACACCTTC. V is TRBV12-5 and J is TRBJ1-2; 9 positions match TRBD1. V lost 6 bases to trimming and J lost 8 bases; unmatched junction nucleotides: 7. CDR3 length: 13 amino acids. Germline CDR1 and CDR2: LGHNT and FRNRAP.

The V and J genes are TRBV6-5 and TRBJ2-7; possibly TRBD1 for D (7 bases). The CDR3 has 14 amino acids. Trimming cost V 6 bases and J 12 bases, with 24 bases left between them. Germline loops: CDR1 MNHEY, CDR2 SVGAGI. CDR3 bases: TGTGCCAGCAGGCGGGACAGCCGTTTTGGCATCGGGTACTTC. Amino acid sequence: CASRRDSRFGIGYF.

The chain employs TRBV28 and TRBJ2-7; no reliable D call. The germline V gene encodes CDR1 MDHEN and CDR2 SYDVKM. The CDR3 sequence is 14 residues long. The V and J ends lost 5 bases and 5 bases respectively, with 16 bases between them. The CDR3 DNA reads TGTGCCAGCAGTCCCCCGCAGGAGCGCCACGAGCAGTACTTC. Its protein is CASSPPQERHEQYF.